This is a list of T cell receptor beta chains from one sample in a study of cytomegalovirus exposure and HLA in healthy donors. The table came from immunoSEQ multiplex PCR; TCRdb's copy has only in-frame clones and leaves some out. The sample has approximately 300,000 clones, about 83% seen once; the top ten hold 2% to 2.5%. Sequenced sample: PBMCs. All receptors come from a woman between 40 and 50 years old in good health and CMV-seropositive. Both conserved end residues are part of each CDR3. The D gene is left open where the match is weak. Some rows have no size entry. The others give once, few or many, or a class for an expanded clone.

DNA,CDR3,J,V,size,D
TGTGCCTGGCACCCGGGACAGCCATCCTTGCGTGGCTACACCTTC,CAWHPGQPSLRGYTF,TRBJ1-2,TRBV30,NA,TRBD1
TGTGCCAGCAGCCTAACGTCGGGGGGGGGAGAGGTCAACACCTTC,CASSLTSGGGEVNTF,TRBJ1-2,TRBV7-9,NA,NA
TGTGCCTGGAGTGAGGCGGCGAGCGGTGGCTACACCTTC,CAWSEAASGGYTF,TRBJ1-2,TRBV30,NA,NA
TGTGCCATCGGGACAGGTCCACCTGGAAACACCATATATTTT,CAIGTGPPGNTIYF,TRBJ1-3,TRBV30,NA,TRBD1
TGCGCCAGCAGCCATCCCTCCGGGACAGTTGAGAATGAGCAGTTCTTC,CASSHPSGTVENEQFF,TRBJ2-1,TRBV4-1,NA,TRBD1
TGTGCCAGCAGTTACGCGGGAGGGCCGAGGGAGACCCAGTACTTC,CASSYAGGPRETQYF,TRBJ2-5,TRBV6-6,once,TRBD2
TGTGCCAGCAGTTTCGGGGGTGCCAGCAATCAGCCCCAGCATTTT,CASSFGGASNQPQHF,TRBJ1-5,TRBV28,NA,NA
TGTGCCAGCAGTTTATCGGGGACAGGGGGCACTGAAGCTTTCTTT,CASSLSGTGGTEAFF,TRBJ1-1,TRBV27,once,TRBD1
TGTGCCAGCAGTCGGGCTAGCGGTCCGCGGACCCAGTACTTC,CASSRASGPRTQYF,TRBJ2-5,TRBV6-6,NA,TRBD2
TGTGCCAGCAGCGTACTGGGCCCTAACTATGGCTACACCTTC,CASSVLGPNYGYTF,TRBJ1-2,TRBV9,once,NA
TGCGCCAGCAGCTTGGAGCACGGGACAGGATACAATGAGCAGTTCTTC,CASSLEHGTGYNEQFF,TRBJ2-1,TRBV5-1,NA,TRBD1
TGTGCCAGCAGCAAAGTGAAACCGACTGAACGTGGTGGCTACACCTTC,CASSKVKPTERGGYTF,TRBJ1-2,TRBV21-1,NA,NA
TGTGCCAGCAGTTTATCGTTCAGGCAAGAGACCCAGTACTTC,CASSLSFRQETQYF,TRBJ2-5,TRBV27,NA,NA
TGTGCCAGCAGCCAAGATCTTCGGCAGCCCCAGCATTTT,CASSQDLRQPQHF,TRBJ1-5,TRBV14,NA,NA
TGTGCCAGCAGCTTGGGGGGGCCGGGCAATCAGCCCCAGCATTTT,CASSLGGPGNQPQHF,TRBJ1-5,TRBV28,few,NA
TGTGCCAGCAGCAAAGGGACAGTCAATCAGCCCCAGCATTTT,CASSKGTVNQPQHF,TRBJ1-5,TRBV28,NA,TRBD1
TGTGCCAGCAGCTTGGCCGGGGAGGGCCGAAATAATGAGCAGTTCTTC,CASSLAGEGRNNEQFF,TRBJ2-1,TRBV5-4,NA,TRBD2
TGTGCCAGCAGCCAAGGCAGTAGTCTAGCGGGCCATCCCTCTGGGGCCAACGTCCTGACTTTC,CASSQGSSLAGHPSGANVLTF,TRBJ2-6,TRBV4-2,NA,TRBD2
TGCGCCAGCAGCCACACAGGGACTAGCCCGAACACCGGGGAGCTGTTTTTT,CASSHTGTSPNTGELFF,TRBJ2-2,TRBV4-3,NA,TRBD2
TGTGCCAGCAGCTCTCCAGACAGGGAGAAAGGTAATGAGCAGTTCTTC,CASSSPDREKGNEQFF,TRBJ2-1,TRBV13,NA,TRBD1
TGTGCCAGCAGGCTTGGGCTCTCTGGAAACACCATATATTTT,CASRLGLSGNTIYF,TRBJ1-3,TRBV5-6,few,NA
TGTGCCAGCAGAACACCCTATGGGCTGAACACTGAAGCTTTCTTT,CASRTPYGLNTEAFF,TRBJ1-1,TRBV7-6,NA,NA
TGTGCCAGCAGTTACTCGGCCTCCTCTGGGGCCAACGTCCTGACTTTC,CASSYSASSGANVLTF,TRBJ2-6,TRBV6-5,NA,NA
TGTGCCAGCAGCTCTGTCCGGGACAACTACGAGCAGTACTTC,CASSSVRDNYEQYF,TRBJ2-7,TRBV7-2,NA,NA
TGTGCCTGGAGCCCTGGGAGGGTTATTCAAGAGACCCAGTACTTC,CAWSPGRVIQETQYF,TRBJ2-5,TRBV30,NA,TRBD2
TGTGCCAGCAGCTTAGCGATGTCGAGTTTTAATGAGCAGTTCTTC,CASSLAMSSFNEQFF,TRBJ2-1,TRBV7-2,NA,NA
TGCGCCAGCAGCTTGCTCAGCGATGGCACCGGGGAGCTGTTTTTT,CASSLLSDGTGELFF,TRBJ2-2,TRBV5-1,few,NA
TGTGCCAGCACGGTTCGGGCTAGCGGGACCGGGGAGCTGTTTTTT,CASTVRASGTGELFF,TRBJ2-2,TRBV6-5,NA,TRBD2
TGTGCCAGCAGCTTAATCGCTAGCGGGACTATTTCCTACAATGAGCAGTTCTTC,CASSLIASGTISYNEQFF,TRBJ2-1,TRBV7-2,NA,TRBD2
TGTGCCAGCAGCTTGGAAGGAGGTGAAGCTTTCTTT,CASSLEGGEAFF,TRBJ1-1,TRBV5-6,NA,NA
TGTGCCAGCAGCTTAGAGCCGGGACTAGGGGCCAACGTCCTGACTTTC,CASSLEPGLGANVLTF,TRBJ2-6,TRBV11-2,once,TRBD2
TGTGCCAGCAGCTTAGCCCCACGGCAAGAGACCCAGTACTTC,CASSLAPRQETQYF,TRBJ2-5,TRBV7-6,NA,NA
TGCAGCTATCGACAGGGGGGCACAGATACGCAGTATTTT,CSYRQGGTDTQYF,TRBJ2-3,TRBV29-1,once,TRBD1
TGTGCCTGGATGGAGGGGGCGGGAGGCGAGCAGTACTTC,CAWMEGAGGEQYF,TRBJ2-7,TRBV30,NA,NA
TGCGCCAGCAGCTCCTTCTGGGGAGGCGAGCAGTTCTTC,CASSSFWGGEQFF,TRBJ2-1,TRBV5-1,NA,NA
TGTGCCAGCAGCCGGGGGGCGGGGTCGAAATACAATGAGCAGTTCTTC,CASSRGAGSKYNEQFF,TRBJ2-1,TRBV11-2,NA,NA
TGTGCCAGCAGCTTAGATCCAGGCTCTAATGAAAAACTGTTTTTT,CASSLDPGSNEKLFF,TRBJ1-4,TRBV7-8,NA,NA
TGTGCCAGCACCCTAGATAGGACAGGGTTTAACGAGCAGTACTTC,CASTLDRTGFNEQYF,TRBJ2-7,TRBV2,NA,TRBD1
TGCGCCAGCAGCCAAGGAGCGGGCCCCGGGGAGCTGTTTTTT,CASSQGAGPGELFF,TRBJ2-2,TRBV4-3,NA,NA
TGTGCCAGCAGCCCCCCCGGGACTAATGAAAAACTGTTTTTT,CASSPPGTNEKLFF,TRBJ1-4,TRBV5-5,NA,NA
TGTGCCAGCAGCCAAGAGGGTTCTAGCGGACTCTACGAGCAGTACTTC,CASSQEGSSGLYEQYF,TRBJ2-7,TRBV4-2,NA,TRBD2
TGCAGCGTTGTGTCGTGGGGGACAGGGACCTACGAGCAGTACTTC,CSVVSWGTGTYEQYF,TRBJ2-7,TRBV29-1,few,TRBD1
TGTGCCAGCAGCCGGGGTCGTGCCGACAGGGGAATATTCGGCGAGCAGTACTTC,CASSRGRADRGIFGEQYF,TRBJ2-7,TRBV7-9,few,TRBD1
TGTGCCAGCTTCCTCAGGGGTAGCAATCAGCCCCAGCATTTT,CASFLRGSNQPQHF,TRBJ1-5,TRBV6-4,NA,NA
TGTGCCAGCATGGGACAGTTAAATCAGCCCCAGCATTTT,CASMGQLNQPQHF,TRBJ1-5,TRBV28,NA,TRBD1
TGTGCCATCAGTGAGTCGTTCGCTAGCGGTTCCTACGAGCAGTACTTC,CAISESFASGSYEQYF,TRBJ2-7,TRBV10-3,NA,TRBD2
TGTGCCAGCAGCTCGGACAGGGGGGGTGAAGCTTTCTTT,CASSSDRGGEAFF,TRBJ1-1,TRBV7-7,once,TRBD1
TGTGCCAGCAGTTTTGGGACAGGAGGCTATGGCTACACCTTC,CASSFGTGGYGYTF,TRBJ1-2,TRBV28,NA,TRBD1
TGTGCCTGGCTCTCTAGCATTGGGCAGTTCTTC,CAWLSSIGQFF,TRBJ2-1,TRBV30,NA,NA
TGTGCCAGCAGCCAAGGGGTAATGAACACTGAAGCTTTCTTT,CASSQGVMNTEAFF,TRBJ1-1,TRBV5-4,NA,NA
TGCGCCAGCAGCTTTTTGGCGGGGAGCTCCTACAATGAGCAGTTCTTC,CASSFLAGSSYNEQFF,TRBJ2-1,TRBV5-1,NA,NA
TGTGCCAGTAGTACCCGACAGGGGAACACTGAAGCTTTCTTT,CASSTRQGNTEAFF,TRBJ1-1,TRBV19,NA,TRBD1
TGCAGCGTTCGACAGGCATCCTACAATGAGCAGTTCTTC,CSVRQASYNEQFF,TRBJ2-1,TRBV29-1,NA,NA
TGTGCCAGCAGCTTAGGGCCTCCGTCCCAGTACTTC,CASSLGPPSQYF,TRBJ2-5,TRBV11-2,NA,NA
TGTGCCACCAGCAGAGAGGTGAGGGGGTATTATAATTCACCCCTCCACTTT,CATSREVRGYYNSPLHF,TRBJ1-6,TRBV15,NA,NA
TGTGCCATCAGTGTTGGGGAGGAATATGGCTACACCTTC,CAISVGEEYGYTF,TRBJ1-2,TRBV10-3,NA,NA
TGTGCCAGCAGCTCTCAGGGATCTGGGGCTTTCTTT,CASSSQGSGAFF,TRBJ1-1,TRBV6-5,NA,NA
TGTGCCAGCAGTGAAGCAGGCAGGATCTCCTACGAGCAGTACTTC,CASSEAGRISYEQYF,TRBJ2-7,TRBV6-1,NA,NA
TGTGCCTGGAGTGTAGGAACAGATTACACTGAAGCTTTCTTT,CAWSVGTDYTEAFF,TRBJ1-1,TRBV30,NA,NA
TGCGCCAGCAGCCTCGGGACAGGGCAAGGTTACAATGAGCAGTTCTTC,CASSLGTGQGYNEQFF,TRBJ2-1,TRBV5-1,NA,TRBD1